This T cell receptor beta chain came from a study of CD4 T cells in relation to SARS-CoV-2 and coronaviruses. The unexposed donors gave CD4+ T cells in about 2011-2018, prior to COVID-19. Isolation of CD4+ T cells took place after less than 11 days in culture. Data came from immunoSEQ multiplex PCR; TCRdb stores just in-frame clones and leaves some out. The table includes around 18,000 clones, around three quarters detected once. Remarks on this clone: The antigen is not known.

V lost 3 bases and J lost 6; bases outside the gene matches: 13. Germline CDR1 reads LGHNA; CDR2 reads YNFKEQ. This CDR3 contains 17 residues. The receptor comes from a human donor in good health. The sample was CD4+ T cells from PBMCs, cultured in vitro. J is TRBJ2-3 and V is TRBV4-2, with 9 bases fitting TRBD2. The CDR3 nucleotides read TGTGCCAGCAGCCAGCTGGGGGCGGGAGGGCCGGGGGATACGCAGTATTTT. Translated: CASSQLGAGGPGDTQYF.